What follows are 11 T cell receptor beta chains derived from one specimen sequenced in a study of Graves' ophthalmopathy and Graves' hyperthyroidism. RNA transcripts yielded amplified TCR beta CDR3 regions. The first-round RT-PCR employed HTBI primers together with the Qiagen OneStep RT-PCR kit. A multiplex PCR was then performed as the second round. TCRdb re-called the multiplex PCR reads with MiXCR, one entry per CDR3 protein. The sample lists 600,000 to 950,000 distinct CDR3 sequences; around 40% were seen once. The specimen was peripheral blood. Source of these receptors: an adult man with Graves' ophthalmopathy.

The rearrangement uses TRBV10-3 and TRBJ2-5; D possibly corresponds to TRBD2 (5 bases). The germline gives CDR1 ENHRY, CDR2 SYGVKD. Between the trimmed V and J ends, which lost 10 bases and 5 bases, there was a span of 17 bases. The CDR3 covers 13 residues. The CDR3 coding sequence is TGTGCCAGCAGGACTCAGAGAGGGGAGACCCAGTACTTC. Translated: CASRTQRGETQYF.

The J gene is TRBJ1-1, the V gene TRBV12-3 or TRBV12-4, with D possibly being TRBD1 (6 bases). The CDR3 is made up of 16 amino acids. Between the trimmed V and J ends, which lost 5 bases and 1 base, there was a span of 17 bases. The chain's CDR3 is CASSPGSGTSNTEAFF. CDR3 coding DNA: TGTGCCAGCAGTCCCGGGTCCGGGACATCGAACACTGAAGCTTTCTTT.

Ten or more counts support this clonotype. The gene calls are TRBV7-8 and TRBJ2-7; D tentatively fits TRBD1 or TRBD2 (5 bases each). Trimming shortened V by 0 bases and J by 2 bases, and 17 bases separated the two germline ends. Germline values: CDR1 SGHVS, CDR2 FQNEAQ. The CDR3 consists of 17 residues. The CDR3 protein is CASSLAGGLAGTYEQYF. CDR3 sequence (DNA): TGTGCCAGCAGCTTAGCGGGTGGTCTAGCAGGGACCTACGAGCAGTACTTC.

This clonotype was detected only a few times. This chain uses TRBV4-2 with TRBJ2-2; D call uncertain. Trimming removed 3 bases at V and 6 bases at J, with 8 bases between. The CDR3 runs 13 residues. From germline, CDR1 is LGHNA and CDR2 YNFKEQ. Here the CDR3 DNA reads TGTGCCAGCAGCCAGATGGCATCCGGGGAGCTGTTTTTT. Its protein product is CASSQMASGELFF.

This clonotype appeared a single time. This sequence joins TRBV29-1 and TRBJ2-5, with D possibly being TRBD1 or TRBD2 (5 bases each). From germline, CDR1 is SQVTM and CDR2 ANQGSEA. This CDR3 is built from 12 residues. The ends were cut back, 7 bases at V and 9 bases at J, with 18 bases in the middle. Written as DNA, the CDR3 is TGCAGCGCCGGGAAGCAGGGTCAGCCCCAGTACTTC. It specifies CSAGKQGQPQYF.

This clonotype was observed many times. The chain recombines TRBV12-3 or TRBV12-4 with TRBJ1-2; 9 bases fit TRBD1. V shed 5 bases and J 7 bases; nucleotides not matched to a gene: 5. The CDR3 extends over 13 amino acids. The CDR3 region has the DNA TGTGCCAGCAGTATACAGGGGGCGCTTGGCTACACCTTC. This gives the protein CASSIQGALGYTF.

CDR3 in amino acids: CASSFNHEQYF. CDR3 nucleotide sequence: TGTGCCAGCAGCTTTAACCACGAGCAGTACTTC. V usage is TRBV13 and J usage is TRBJ2-7; D is unresolved. The CDR3 has 11 amino acids. With 3 bases removed from V and 5 bases from J, the gap between germline ends came to 5 bases. Germline lookup yields CDR1 PRHDT and CDR2 FYEKMQ (reference sequence).

The chain's CDR3 is CASSIDPFLDRGSHF. The CDR3, as DNA: TGTGCCAGTAGTATAGATCCGTTTTTGGACAGGGGCTCGCATTTT. J is TRBJ1-5 and V is TRBV19; 9 bases map to TRBD1. The V gene end was trimmed by 0 bases and the J gene end by 15 bases; junction bases not matched to a gene: 12. This CDR3 contains 15 residues. Germline loops: CDR1 LNHDA, CDR2 SQIVND (reference sequence). Together with reference TRBV19 and TRBJ1-5, the CDR3 gives the full variable domain: DGGITQSPKYLFRKEGQNVTLSCEQNLNHDAMYWYRQDPGQGLRLIYYSQIVNDFQKGDIAEGYSVSREKKESFPLTVTSAQKNPTAFYLCASSIDPFLDRGSHFGDGTRLSIL.

This clonotype was detected ten times or more. The chain uses TRBV7-6 and TRBJ2-5, with D perhaps matching TRBD2 (5 bases). Germline lookup yields CDR1 SGHVS and CDR2 FNYEAQ. CDR3 length: 14 residues. V lost 1 base and J lost 5, with 11 bases in between. The CDR3 sequence is CASSLVGSWETQYF. In DNA form, the CDR3 reads TGTGCCAGCAGCTTAGTTGGGAGCTGGGAGACCCAGTACTTC.

V usage is TRBV12-3 or TRBV12-4 and J usage is TRBJ1-3, with D unresolved. This CDR3 region has 14 residues. Between the trimmed V and J ends, which lost 2 bases and 3 bases, there was a span of 8 bases. The CDR3 region has the DNA TGTGCCAGCAGTTTAAGGGCAGGTGGAAACACCATATATTTT. The encoded protein is CASSLRAGGNTIYF.

To note about this clonotype: This sequence may be a read error, since a much larger clone differs from it by one base. The J gene is TRBJ1-2, the V gene TRBV10-3; the D gene is possibly TRBD1 (5 bases). Germline lookup yields CDR1 ENHRY and CDR2 SYGVKD. There are 13 residues in the CDR3. The ends were cut back, 5 bases at V and 6 bases at J, with 13 bases in the middle. CDR3 sequence (DNA): TGTGCCATCAGTCGCTCGACAGTGGATGGCTACACCTTC. Translated: CAISRSTVDGYTF.